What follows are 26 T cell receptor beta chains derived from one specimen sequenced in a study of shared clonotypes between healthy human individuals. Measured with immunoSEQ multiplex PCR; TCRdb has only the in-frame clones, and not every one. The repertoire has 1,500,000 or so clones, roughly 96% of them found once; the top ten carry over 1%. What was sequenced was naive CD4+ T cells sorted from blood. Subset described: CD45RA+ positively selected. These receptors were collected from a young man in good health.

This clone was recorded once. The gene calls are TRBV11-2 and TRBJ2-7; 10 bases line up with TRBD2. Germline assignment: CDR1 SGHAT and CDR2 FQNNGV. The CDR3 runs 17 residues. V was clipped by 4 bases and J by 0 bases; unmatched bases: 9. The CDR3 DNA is TGTGCCAGCAGCTCATCGGTTGGACTAGCGGCCTCCTACGAGCAGTACTTC. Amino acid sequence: CASSSSVGLAASYEQYF.

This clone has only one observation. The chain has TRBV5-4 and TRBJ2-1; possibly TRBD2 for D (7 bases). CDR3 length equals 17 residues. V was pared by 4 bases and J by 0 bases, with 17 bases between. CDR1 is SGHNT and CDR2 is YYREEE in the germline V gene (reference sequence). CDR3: CASSDRLRGASYNEQFF. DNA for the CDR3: TGTGCCAGCAGCGATCGCCTACGGGGGGCCTCCTACAATGAGCAGTTCTTC.

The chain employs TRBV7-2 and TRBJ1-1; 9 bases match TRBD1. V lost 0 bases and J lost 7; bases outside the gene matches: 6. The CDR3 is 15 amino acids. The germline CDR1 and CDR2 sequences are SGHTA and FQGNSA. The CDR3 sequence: CASSLAGTGNGEAFF. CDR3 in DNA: TGTGCCAGCAGCTTAGCCGGGACAGGGAATGGTGAAGCTTTCTTT.

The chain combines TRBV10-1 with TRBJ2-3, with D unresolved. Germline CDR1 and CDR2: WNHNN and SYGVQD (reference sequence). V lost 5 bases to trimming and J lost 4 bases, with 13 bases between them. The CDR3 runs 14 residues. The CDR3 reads CASSPVIVSDTQYF. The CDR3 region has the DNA TGCGCCAGCAGTCCAGTAATAGTATCAGATACGCAGTATTTT.

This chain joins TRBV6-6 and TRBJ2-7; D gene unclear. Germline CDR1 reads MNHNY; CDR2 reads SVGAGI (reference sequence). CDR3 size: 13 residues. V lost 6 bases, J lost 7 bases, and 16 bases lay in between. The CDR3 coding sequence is TGTGCCAGCAGCGCGTTGGGGTCGGGTGAGCAGTACTTC. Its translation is CASSALGSGEQYF.

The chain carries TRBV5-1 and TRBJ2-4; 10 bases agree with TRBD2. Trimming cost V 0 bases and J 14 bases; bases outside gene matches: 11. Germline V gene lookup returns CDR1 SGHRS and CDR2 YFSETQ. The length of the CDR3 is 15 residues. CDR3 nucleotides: TGCGCCAGCAGCTTGGAAACCACCGGGACTAGCGCTAAGTACTTC. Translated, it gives CASSLETTGTSAKYF.

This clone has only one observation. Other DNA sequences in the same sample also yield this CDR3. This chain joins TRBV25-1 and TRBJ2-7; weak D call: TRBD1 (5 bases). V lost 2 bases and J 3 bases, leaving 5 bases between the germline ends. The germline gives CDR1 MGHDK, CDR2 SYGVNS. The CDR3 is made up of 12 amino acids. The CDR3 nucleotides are TGTGCCAGCAGTGAAACAGGCTACGAGCAGTACTTC. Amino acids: CASSETGYEQYF.

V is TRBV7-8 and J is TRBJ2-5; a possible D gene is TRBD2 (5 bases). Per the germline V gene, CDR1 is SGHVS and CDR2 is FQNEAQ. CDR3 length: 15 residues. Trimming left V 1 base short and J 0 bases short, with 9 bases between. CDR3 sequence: CASSLGMRDQETQYF. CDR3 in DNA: TGTGCCAGCAGCTTAGGGATGAGGGACCAAGAGACCCAGTACTTC.

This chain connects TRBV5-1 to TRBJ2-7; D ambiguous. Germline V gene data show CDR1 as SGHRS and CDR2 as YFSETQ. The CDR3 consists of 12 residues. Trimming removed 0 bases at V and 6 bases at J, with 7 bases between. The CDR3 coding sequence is TGCGCCAGCAGCTTGGTAGATGGCGAGCAGTACTTC. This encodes CASSLVDGEQYF.

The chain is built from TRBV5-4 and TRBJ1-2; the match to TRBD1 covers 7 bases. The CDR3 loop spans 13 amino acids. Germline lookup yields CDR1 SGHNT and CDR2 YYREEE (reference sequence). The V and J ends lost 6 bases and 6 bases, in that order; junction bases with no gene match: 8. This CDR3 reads CASTPHRGHGYTF. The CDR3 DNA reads TGTGCCAGCACCCCACACAGGGGTCATGGCTACACCTTC.

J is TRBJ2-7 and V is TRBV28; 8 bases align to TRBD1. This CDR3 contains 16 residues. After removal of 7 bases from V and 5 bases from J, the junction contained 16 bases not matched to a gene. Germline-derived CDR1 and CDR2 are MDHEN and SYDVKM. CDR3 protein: CASKRLGRTGFDEQYF. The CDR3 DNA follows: TGTGCCAGCAAGAGACTAGGCCGGACAGGGTTTGACGAGCAGTACTTC.

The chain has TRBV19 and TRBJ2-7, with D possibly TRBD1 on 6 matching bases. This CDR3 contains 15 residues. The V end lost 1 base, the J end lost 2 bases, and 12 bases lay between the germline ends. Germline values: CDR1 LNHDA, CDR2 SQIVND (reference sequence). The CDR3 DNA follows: TGTGCCAGTAGTATAGTGGGCGGACAGACCTACGAGCAGTACTTC. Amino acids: CASSIVGGQTYEQYF.

The CDR3 here is CASSEREGAGVPHEQFF. CDR3 nucleotide sequence: TGTGCCAGCAGTGAAAGGGAGGGGGCGGGAGTTCCCCATGAGCAGTTCTTC. The rearrangement uses TRBV6-1 and TRBJ2-1, with D perhaps given as TRBD1 or TRBD2 (7 bases each). V shed 2 bases and J shed 8 bases, with 22 bases lying between them. The CDR3 contains 17 residues. Germline CDR1 reads MNHNS; CDR2 reads SASEGT.

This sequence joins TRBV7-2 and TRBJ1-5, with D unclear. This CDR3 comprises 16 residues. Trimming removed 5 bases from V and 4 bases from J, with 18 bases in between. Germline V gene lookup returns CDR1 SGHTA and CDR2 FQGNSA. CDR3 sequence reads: CASSVYGVGGNQPQHF. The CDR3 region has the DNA TGTGCCAGCAGCGTTTATGGAGTTGGTGGGAATCAGCCCCAGCATTTT. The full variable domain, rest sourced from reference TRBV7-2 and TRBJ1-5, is GAGVSQSPSNKVTEKGKDVELRCDPISGHTALYWYRQSLGQGLEFLIYFQGNSAPDKSGLPSDRFSAERTGGSVSTLTIQRTQQEDSAVYLCASSVYGVGGNQPQHFGDGTRLSIL.

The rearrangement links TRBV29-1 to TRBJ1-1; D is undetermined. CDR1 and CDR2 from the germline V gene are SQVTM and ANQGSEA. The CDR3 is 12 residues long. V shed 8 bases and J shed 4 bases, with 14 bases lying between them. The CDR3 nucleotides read TGCAGCCCCTCCGGGGTCGGCACTGAAGCTTTCTTT. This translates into CSPSGVGTEAFF.

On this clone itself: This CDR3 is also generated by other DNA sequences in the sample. CDR3 DNA: TGTGCCAGCAGCTTAGCCAGCACGGGGGGGGAGACCCAGTACTTC. This gives the protein CASSLASTGGETQYF. The chain employs TRBV7-2 and TRBJ2-5; 8 bases map to TRBD2. The CDR3 totals 15 residues. Germline-derived CDR1 and CDR2 are SGHTA and FQGNSA. V was pared by 0 bases and J by 5 bases, with 5 bases of the junction left unmatched.

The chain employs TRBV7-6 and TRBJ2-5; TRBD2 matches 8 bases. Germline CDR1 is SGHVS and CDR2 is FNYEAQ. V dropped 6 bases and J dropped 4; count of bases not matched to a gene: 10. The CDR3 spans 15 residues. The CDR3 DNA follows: TGTGCCAGCAGACCTAATAGCGGGACCTTAGAGACCCAGTACTTC. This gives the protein CASRPNSGTLETQYF.

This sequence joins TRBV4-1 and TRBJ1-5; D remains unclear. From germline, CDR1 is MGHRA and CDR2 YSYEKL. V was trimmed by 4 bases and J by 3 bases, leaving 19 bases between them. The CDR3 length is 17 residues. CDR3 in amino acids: CASSPRLSGGDNQPQHF. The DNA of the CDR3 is TGCGCCAGCAGCCCACGACTGTCAGGAGGAGACAATCAGCCCCAGCATTTT.

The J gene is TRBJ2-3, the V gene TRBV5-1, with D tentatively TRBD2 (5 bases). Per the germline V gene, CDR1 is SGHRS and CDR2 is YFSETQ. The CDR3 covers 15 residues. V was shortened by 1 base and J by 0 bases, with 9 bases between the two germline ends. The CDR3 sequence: CASSLRGFSTDTQYF. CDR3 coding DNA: TGCGCCAGCAGCTTGCGGGGATTCAGCACAGATACGCAGTATTTT.

The CDR3 DNA reads TGTGCCAGCAGTTTATCTGAGCTAGCGGGCTTCTGGTATTTT. This codes for CASSLSELAGFWYF. V gene TRBV28 combines with J gene TRBJ2-3; 8 bases agree with TRBD2. V lost 1 base to trimming and J lost 14 bases; unmatched junction nucleotides: 11. The CDR3 contains 14 residues. Germline V CDR1 and CDR2: MDHEN, SYDVKM. The complete variable domain, with remaining parts taken from reference TRBV28 and TRBJ2-3, reads DVKVTQSSRYLVKRTGEKVFLECVQDMDHENMFWYRQDPGLGLRLIYFSYDVKMKEKGDIPEGYSVSREKKERFSLILESASTNQTSMYLCASSLSELAGFWYFGPGTRLTVL.

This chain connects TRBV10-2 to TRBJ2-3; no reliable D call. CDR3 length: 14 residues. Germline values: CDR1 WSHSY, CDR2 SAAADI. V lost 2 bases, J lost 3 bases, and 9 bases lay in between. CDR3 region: CASSETAWTDTQYF. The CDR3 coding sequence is TGCGCCAGCAGTGAGACTGCTTGGACAGATACGCAGTATTTT.

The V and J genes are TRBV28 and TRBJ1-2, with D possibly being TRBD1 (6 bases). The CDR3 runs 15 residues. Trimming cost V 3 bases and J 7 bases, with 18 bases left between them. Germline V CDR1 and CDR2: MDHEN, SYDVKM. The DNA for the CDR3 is TGTGCCAGCAGTTTGACTGGGACACCGTCCGGTGGCTACACCTTC. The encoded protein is CASSLTGTPSGGYTF.

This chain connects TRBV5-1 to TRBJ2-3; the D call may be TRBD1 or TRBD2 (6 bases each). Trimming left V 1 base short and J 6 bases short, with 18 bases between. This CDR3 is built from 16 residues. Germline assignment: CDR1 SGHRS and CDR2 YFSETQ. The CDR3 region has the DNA TGCGCCAGCAGCTTGAGGGGGGCTTGGGTTAAGGATACGCAGTATTTT. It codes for CASSLRGAWVKDTQYF.

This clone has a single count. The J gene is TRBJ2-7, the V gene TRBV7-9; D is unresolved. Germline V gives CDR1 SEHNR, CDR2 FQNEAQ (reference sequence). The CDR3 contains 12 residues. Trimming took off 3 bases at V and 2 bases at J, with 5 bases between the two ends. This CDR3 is CASSFRTYEQYF. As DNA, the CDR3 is TGTGCCAGCAGCTTCCGGACCTACGAGCAGTACTTC.

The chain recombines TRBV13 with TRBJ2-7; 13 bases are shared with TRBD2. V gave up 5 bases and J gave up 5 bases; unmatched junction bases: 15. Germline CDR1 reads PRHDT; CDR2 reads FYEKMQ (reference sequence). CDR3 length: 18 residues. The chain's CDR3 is CASSTQLAGGPYVHEQYF. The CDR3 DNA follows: TGTGCCAGCAGCACACAACTAGCGGGAGGGCCATACGTCCACGAGCAGTACTTC.

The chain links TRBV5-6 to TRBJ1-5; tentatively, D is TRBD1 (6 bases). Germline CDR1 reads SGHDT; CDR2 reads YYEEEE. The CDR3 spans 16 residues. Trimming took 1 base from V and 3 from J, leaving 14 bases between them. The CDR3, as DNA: TGTGCCAGCAGCTTGTCGTGGGGGCGCGACAATCAGCCCCAGCATTTT. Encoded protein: CASSLSWGRDNQPQHF.